The 20 T cell receptor beta chains below all came from one sample that was sequenced in a study of blood T cell repertoires in COVID-19. The table came from immunoSEQ multiplex PCR; TCRdb's copy has only in-frame clones and leaves some out. The sample lists more than 300,000 clones, 90% to 95% occurring once. Source material: PBMCs or T cells enriched from blood (not recorded which). These TCRs come from a woman in her twenties or thirties who had been exposed to COVID-19.

This chain joins TRBV12-5 and TRBJ1-5; 9 nucleotides agree with TRBD1. Germline lookup yields CDR1 LGHNT and CDR2 FRNRAP. Trimming at V came to 0 bases and at J to 5 bases, leaving 11 bases not matched to a gene. CDR3 length: 18 amino acids. CDR3 in amino acids: CASGLVLLGGQGHQPQHF. The CDR3 DNA is TGTGCTAGTGGTTTGGTACTGTTAGGGGGACAGGGCCATCAGCCCCAGCATTTT.

The V and J genes are TRBV27 and TRBJ1-5; 8 nucleotides agree with TRBD1. With 6 bases clipped from V and 4 bases from J, the junction kept 5 bases outside the gene matches. Germline V gene lookup returns CDR1 MNHEY and CDR2 SMNVEV (reference sequence). The CDR3 has 14 amino acids. CDR3 sequence (DNA): TGTGCCAGCAGAAATACAGGGGGGAATCAGCCCCAGCATTTT. This sequence encodes CASRNTGGNQPQHF.

V and J are TRBV6-5 and TRBJ1-1, with D perhaps matching TRBD1 (5 bases). From germline, CDR1 is MNHEY and CDR2 SVGAGI. The V end lost 6 bases, the J end lost 7 bases, and 21 bases lay between the germline ends. The CDR3 is 15 amino acids. The CDR3 spells CASRISDSLGFEAFF. The CDR3 nucleotides are TGTGCCAGCAGGATTTCTGACAGCTTAGGATTTGAAGCTTTCTTT.

The chain joins TRBV28 to TRBJ1-2; 9 bases are shared with TRBD1. Germline lookup yields CDR1 MDHEN and CDR2 SYDVKM. Trimming cost V 3 bases and J 6 bases; bases outside gene matches: 2. The CDR3 contains 13 residues. The CDR3 reads CASSFGTGNGYTF. In nucleotides, the CDR3 is TGTGCCAGCAGTTTCGGGACAGGGAATGGCTACACCTTC.

This rearrangement joins TRBV4-3 to TRBJ2-3; 11 bases match TRBD2. The V and J ends lost 6 bases and 5 bases, in that order; junction bases with no gene match: 13. The CDR3 totals 17 residues. Germline values: CDR1 LGHNA, CDR2 YSLEER. As DNA, the CDR3 is TGCGCCAGCAGTCGGAAGCACAGAACTAGCGGGGGAGATACGCAGTATTTT. This translates into CASSRKHRTSGGDTQYF.

The V gene is TRBV9, the J gene TRBJ2-3; no clear D. CDR3 size: 15 residues. V was clipped by 4 bases and J by 6 bases, with 18 bases between them. The germline V gene encodes CDR1 SGDLS and CDR2 YYNGEE. In DNA, the CDR3 is TGTGCCAGCAGCATCCTCGGGTCGAGCTCTGATACGCAGTATTTT. Translating it yields CASSILGSSSDTQYF.

This clone was detected only a few times. This chain connects TRBV19 to TRBJ1-6; 8 nucleotides align to TRBD1. V dropped 1 base and J dropped 7; count of bases not matched to a gene: 3. The CDR3 has 15 amino acids. Germline V lookup: CDR1 LNHDA, CDR2 SQIVND (reference sequence). The CDR3 nucleotides read TGTGCCAGTAGTATAGGGCCAGGGGGCAATTCACCCCTCCACTTT. It yields the protein CASSIGPGGNSPLHF. Drawing the rest from reference TRBV19 and TRBJ1-6, the complete variable domain is DGGITQSPKYLFRKEGQNVTLSCEQNLNHDAMYWYRQDPGQGLRLIYYSQIVNDFQKGDIAEGYSVSREKKESFPLTVTSAQKNPTAFYLCASSIGPGGNSPLHFGNGTRLTVT.

The chain is built from TRBV6-1 and TRBJ1-2; TRBD1 is a possible D gene (5 bases). Trimming took 3 bases from V and 8 from J, leaving 22 bases between them. The CDR3 runs to 16 residues. Germline V gene sequence: CDR1 MNHNS, CDR2 SASEGT. This CDR3 is CASSDPLLGRAGGYTF. CDR3 DNA: TGTGCCAGCAGTGATCCTTTATTAGGCAGGGCGGGAGGCTACACCTTC.

The chain has TRBV23-1 and TRBJ1-6; TRBD1 is a possible D gene (5 bases). TRBV23-1 is reported as an ORF; its role is uncertain. The CDR3 spans 21 residues. V lost 4 bases and J 0 bases, leaving 25 bases between the germline ends. The CDR3 region is CASSLAGRGSRTSSYNSPLHF. In nucleotides, the CDR3 is TGCGCCAGCAGTCTCGCGGGGCGGGGGTCACGAACGAGCTCCTATAATTCACCCCTCCACTTT.

The table lists this clone with a count of one. V gene TRBV12-3 or TRBV12-4 combines with J gene TRBJ1-3; no definite D call. Trimming took off 3 bases at V and 6 bases at J, with 6 bases between the two ends. The CDR3 runs to 12 residues. The chain's CDR3 is CASSFGVNTIYF. CDR3 nucleotides: TGTGCCAGCAGTTTCGGTGTAAACACCATATATTTT.

The genes are TRBV9 and TRBJ2-3; maybe TRBD2 (6 bases). This CDR3 region has 14 residues. Trimming removed 1 base at V and 8 bases at J, with 14 bases between. Germline loops: CDR1 SGDLS, CDR2 YYNGEE. The CDR3 reads CASSVLAASVTQYF. As DNA, the CDR3 is TGTGCCAGCAGCGTATTAGCGGCGAGTGTTACGCAGTATTTT.

The count of this clone is one. The chain uses TRBV27 and TRBJ2-7; maybe TRBD1 (5 bases). The CDR3 sequence is 15 residues long. Trimming cost V 3 bases and J 2 bases, with 14 bases left between them. Looked up from germline, CDR1 is MNHEY and CDR2 is SMNVEV (reference sequence). The CDR3 loop reads CASSFSWGQTYEQYF. In nucleotides, the CDR3 is TGTGCCAGCAGTTTTTCGTGGGGCCAAACCTACGAGCAGTACTTC.

The genes are TRBV7-9 and TRBJ1-5; D perhaps matches TRBD1 (6 bases). The CDR3 sequence is 14 residues long. Germline-derived CDR1 and CDR2 are SEHNR and FQNEAQ (reference sequence). The ends were cut back, 4 bases at V and 1 base at J, with 8 bases in the middle. CDR3 coding DNA: TGTGCCAGCAGCTGGGGGCAGAGCAATCAGCCCCAGCATTTT. It is translated as CASSWGQSNQPQHF.

The sample holds one count of this clone. J is TRBJ1-1 and V is TRBV6-5, with D possibly being TRBD1 (5 bases). Germline-derived CDR1 and CDR2 are MNHEY and SVGAGI. CDR3 length: 15 residues. The ends were cut back, 5 bases at V and 5 bases at J, with 18 bases in the middle. The CDR3 nucleotides are TGTGCCAGCAGTCTCGAAGACAGCTTGTGGACTGAAGCTTTCTTT. It is translated as CASSLEDSLWTEAFF.

V gene TRBV9 combines with J gene TRBJ2-2; possibly TRBD1 for D (5 bases). Germline assignment: CDR1 SGDLS and CDR2 YYNGEE. The ends were cut back, 0 bases at V and 4 bases at J, with 13 bases in the middle. The CDR3 has 16 residues. CDR3 nucleotide sequence: TGTGCCAGCAGCGTAGGTCCAGACAGTGTCACCGGGGAGCTGTTTTTT. Its protein is CASSVGPDSVTGELFF.

This chain joins TRBV5-4 and TRBJ2-7; 8 bases fit TRBD1. Losses at the gene ends were 4 bases for V and 2 bases for J; bases not matched to a gene: 5. The germline gives CDR1 SGHNT, CDR2 YYREEE (reference sequence). This CDR3 is built from 14 residues. The chain's CDR3 is CASSEGQEAYEQYF. The CDR3, as DNA: TGTGCCAGCAGCGAGGGACAGGAGGCCTACGAGCAGTACTTC.

This clone appeared a single time. The J gene is TRBJ1-1, the V gene TRBV2; D unclear. CDR1 is SNHLY, CDR2 FYNNEI, per germline. Trimming shortened V by 5 bases and J by 1 base, and 8 bases separated the two germline ends. The CDR3 contains 13 residues. The CDR3: CASSITSNTEAFF. The CDR3 coding sequence is TGTGCCAGCAGTATTACATCGAACACTGAAGCTTTCTTT.

The gene calls are TRBV6-5 and TRBJ1-2; D uncertain. Germline V gene data show CDR1 as MNHEY and CDR2 as SVGAGI. Trimming removed 8 bases from V and 6 bases from J, with 22 bases in between. The CDR3 sequence is 15 residues long. The DNA for the CDR3 is TGTGCCAGCCGAAATTCTGGAGGTACAAGCGATGGCTACACCTTC. It encodes CASRNSGGTSDGYTF.

This sequence joins TRBV4-1 and TRBJ1-3, with D maybe TRBD1 (5 bases). This CDR3 contains 17 residues. Germline CDR1 and CDR2: MGHRA and YSYEKL. The V end lost 5 bases, the J end lost 0 bases, and 17 bases lay between the germline ends. DNA of the CDR3: TGCGCCAGCAGCAACCCGACAGAAGGTGCCTCTGGAAACACCATATATTTT. Translation gives CASSNPTEGASGNTIYF.

The chain is built from TRBV9 and TRBJ2-1; the match to TRBD2 covers 8 bases. CDR3 length: 16 amino acids. J gave up 4 bases and V 0 bases, and 6 bases lay outside the gene matches. Germline V CDR1 and CDR2: SGDLS, YYNGEE. Written as DNA, the CDR3 is TGTGCCAGCAGCGTAGGGTCCGCGGGGGGTTACAATGAGCAGTTCTTC. Translated: CASSVGSAGGYNEQFF.